Listed below are T cell receptor beta chains from one sample, sequenced in a study of cytomegalovirus exposure and HLA in healthy donors. Sequenced by immunoSEQ multiplex PCR; TCRdb stores in-frame clones only, minus some. The table shows around 200,000 clones, with over 70% occurring only once. Input material: PBMCs. The source is a woman in her sixties or seventies in good health and CMV-seropositive. Each CDR3 is given with its conserved first and last residue. D genes are given only for firm matches. Not every row has a clone size; where given, it reads once, few, many or a size class.

J gene: TRBJ2-1; D gene: .; V gene: TRBV5-5; clone size: .; CDR3 protein: CASSLRTEINEQFF; CDR3 DNA: TGTGCCAGCAGCTTGCGGACAGAAATCAATGAGCAGTTCTTC
J gene: TRBJ1-2; D gene: .; V gene: TRBV30; clone size: .; CDR3 protein: CAWSVGGAEGYTF; CDR3 DNA: TGTGCCTGGAGTGTAGGGGGGGCAGAGGGCTACACCTTC
J gene: TRBJ2-7; D gene: TRBD1; V gene: TRBV7-9; clone size: .; CDR3 protein: CASSPTGFYEQYF; CDR3 DNA: TGTGCCAGCAGCCCGACAGGGTTCTACGAGCAGTACTTC
J gene: TRBJ2-1; D gene: .; V gene: TRBV6-1; clone size: few; CDR3 protein: CASSEQGLATYNEQFF; CDR3 DNA: TGTGCCAGCAGTGAACAGGGACTGGCAACCTACAATGAGCAGTTCTTC
J gene: TRBJ2-6; D gene: .; V gene: TRBV13; clone size: .; CDR3 protein: CASGTRPTGANVLTF; CDR3 DNA: TGTGCCAGCGGAACTAGACCCACTGGGGCCAACGTCCTGACTTTC
J gene: TRBJ2-7; D gene: TRBD1; V gene: TRBV4-1; clone size: .; CDR3 protein: CASSPPRAGGRYEQYF; CDR3 DNA: TGCGCCAGCAGCCCCCCAAGGGCAGGGGGCAGGTACGAGCAGTACTTC
J gene: TRBJ2-6; D gene: .; V gene: TRBV7-3; clone size: .; CDR3 protein: CASSLGGTGANVLTF; CDR3 DNA: TGTGCCAGCAGCTTAGGGGGGACGGGGGCCAACGTCCTGACTTTC
J gene: TRBJ2-7; D gene: .; V gene: TRBV2; clone size: .; CDR3 protein: CASSIGRGYEQYF; CDR3 DNA: TGTGCCAGCAGTATCGGCCGAGGCTACGAGCAGTACTTC
J gene: TRBJ2-2; D gene: TRBD1; V gene: TRBV28; clone size: .; CDR3 protein: CASSLGTGGHTGELFF; CDR3 DNA: TGTGCCAGCAGTTTGGGGACAGGAGGACACACCGGGGAGCTGTTTTTT
J gene: TRBJ2-7; D gene: .; V gene: TRBV7-9; clone size: .; CDR3 protein: CSSSQGQGYSYEQYF; CDR3 DNA: TGTTCCAGCAGTCAAGGACAAGGGTACTCCTACGAGCAGTACTTC
J gene: TRBJ1-5; D gene: TRBD1; V gene: TRBV7-9; clone size: .; CDR3 protein: CSSSLQGPQPQHF; CDR3 DNA: TGTTCCAGCAGCTTACAGGGGCCTCAGCCCCAGCATTTT
J gene: TRBJ1-2; D gene: .; V gene: TRBV28; clone size: .; CDR3 protein: CASSIASAGKGYGYTF; CDR3 DNA: TGTGCCAGCAGCATTGCATCAGCCGGGAAAGGCTATGGCTACACCTTC
J gene: TRBJ1-4; D gene: .; V gene: TRBV19; clone size: few; CDR3 protein: CASRSIRGGNEKLFF; CDR3 DNA: TGTGCCAGTAGATCGATCCGCGGGGGTAATGAAAAACTGTTTTTT
J gene: TRBJ1-2; D gene: TRBD1; V gene: TRBV18; clone size: .; CDR3 protein: CASSPGQGFHGYTF; CDR3 DNA: TGTGCCAGCTCACCGGGACAGGGGTTTCATGGCTACACCTTC
J gene: TRBJ1-2; D gene: TRBD1; V gene: TRBV2; clone size: .; CDR3 protein: CAPLTGQGAAGYTF; CDR3 DNA: TGTGCCCCCCTTACCGGACAGGGGGCCGCTGGCTACACCTTC